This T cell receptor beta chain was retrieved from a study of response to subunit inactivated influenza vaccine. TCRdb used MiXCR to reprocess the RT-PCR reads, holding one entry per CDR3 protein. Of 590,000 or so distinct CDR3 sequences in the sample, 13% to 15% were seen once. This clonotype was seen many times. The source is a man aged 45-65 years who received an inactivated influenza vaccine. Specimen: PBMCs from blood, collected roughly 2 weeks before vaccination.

CDR3 in amino acids: CASSRDNTGELFF. The CDR3 DNA reads as TGTGCCAGCTCCAGGGATAACACCGGGGAGCTGTTTTTT. The V call is TRBV7-2, the J call TRBJ2-2, with D perhaps TRBD1 (5 bases). Trimming pared 8 bases from V and 2 bases from J, leaving 9 bases between. The CDR3 runs 13 residues. Germline V gene sequence: CDR1 SGHTA, CDR2 FQGNSA.